Detailed here is one T cell receptor (beta chain). It lacks a known antigen. Per-nucleotide qualities are absent, and no much larger clonotype sits a single base away. This sample was taken from a study of Ad26.COV2.S vaccination and SARS-CoV-2 variants (dated by TCRdb to the early 2020s). Looking at the study overall: Donors in the vaccine arm were drawn from COV1001, a multicentre, randomized, double-blind, placebo-controlled phase I-IIa trial testing Ad26.COV2.S in healthy adults. Ad26.COV2.S was administered intramuscularly at 5 x 10^10 or 1 x 10^11 viral particles, either as a single shot or as two shots given 56 days apart. Sequencing of the TCRbeta repertoire served to evaluate the specificity and breadth of SARS-CoV-2-reactive T cell receptors following Ad26.COV2.S vaccination. A total of 32 samples were included in the TCR-sequenced set, comprising some 20 Ad26.COV2.S vaccine recipients, 5 placebo recipients and 8 SARS-CoV-2 convalescent individuals. Trial participants were randomized into five groups of five: low-dose or high-dose Ad26.COV2.S given once or twice, or placebo on both occasions. Investigators remained blinded to trial group allocation during experiments and outcome assessment.

Sequences MNHEY (CDR1) and SMNVEV (CDR2) are obtained from the germline V gene (reference sequence). At the junction V is shortened by 6 bases and J by 10 bases, with 13 bases in between. The CDR3 contains 12 residues, cysteine and phenylalanine counted. Only the CDR3 DNA stays, 36 bases, in frame from base 1. Per the publication, the treatment or condition label means: around 19 received Ad26.COV2.S at low or high dose, single or two shots; roughly five received placebo; per-sample allocation not given. For vaccine and placebo recipients, repertoires were sequenced using samples collected on day 63 after the first injection. Cohort 1b enrolled 25 adults aged 18-55 years at a single site in Boston, USA, between 29 July and 7 August 2020. Ad26.COV2.S consisted of a replication-incompetent adenovirus type 26 vector by which a prefusion-stabilized SARS-CoV-2 spike protein from the original Wuhan strain was expressed.

General findings and caveats noted by the study authors: Spike-specific TCR breadth was higher in Ad26.COV2.S recipients than in placebo recipients (P = 0.0014). According to the authors, total T cell responses may have been underestimated by the TCR breadth and depth analyses. The study was not powered for comparison of responses between vaccine doses or regimens. Substantial breadth of spike-specific CD8+ and CD4+ T cell responses was reported after vaccination. Vaccine and placebo recipients had similar non-spike TCR breadth, a finding consistent with the vaccine containing only spike.

TCRbeta CDR3 regions were sequenced with the immunoSEQ Assay. After extraction, genomic DNA underwent amplification by bias-controlled multiplex PCR, followed by high-throughput sequencing. Under the source paper's analysis protocol: To quantify the absolute abundance of each unique TCRbeta CDR3 region, sequences were collapsed and filtered. T cell fraction was estimated by normalizing TCRbeta template counts to usable DNA, which was measured by amplifying reference genes present in all nucleated cells. Repertoire TCRs were annotated as SARS-CoV-2-specific when V gene, CDR3 amino acid sequence and J gene were exactly matched to a known reactive TCR set. The reference SARS-CoV-2 TCR set was derived from MIRA and filtered for enrichment in COVID-19-positive ImmuneCODE repertoires, a step that removed public or cross-reactive TCRs. Using the MIRA antigens, annotated TCRs were further analysed by specific ORF or by position within an ORF. Breadth was defined as annotated unique rearrangements over total unique productive rearrangements; depth was the summed frequency of those rearrangements. Two-sided Wilcoxon rank-sum tests were applied when comparing TCR breadth between groups. Here the immuneACCESS table is served through TCRdb, limited to in-frame sequences with V and J called. Missing clones are a known gap in these copies; in checked studies unresolved V genes cover under half, and the rest lacks a known reason. The V and J calls and the clone size are those of that table, but D and trimming were determined from the DNA. This sample lists 300,000 to 350,000 clones; 88% were detected once. The leading ten clones occupy 5.5% to 7% of the sample.

The sequence links TRBV27 to TRBJ2-1; the D region possibly corresponds to TRBD2 (5 bases align). The source material was peripheral blood, sampled in a trial of Ad26.COV2.S vaccine versus placebo. The receptor was isolated from a person between 18 and 65 years old who received the Ad26.COV2.S COVID-19 vaccine or a placebo. The DNA sequence is TGTGCCAGCAGGCCGGGGTCGGGGGAGCAGTTCTTC. It specifies CASRPGSGEQFF.